A selection of T cell receptor beta chains follows, all from one sample in a study of T cells after yellow fever vaccination. TCRdb re-called the 5' RACE reads through MiXCR, storing one row per CDR3 protein. Here the sample spans about 170,000 distinct CDR3 sequences, approximately 6.2% being singletons. The input for sequencing was CD4+ T cells sorted from PBMCs, taken on the day of the first yellow fever vaccination. All receptors derive from a man younger than 35 who received the YFV17D yellow fever vaccine. Both conserved end residues are part of each CDR3. Fields, in order: J gene, D gene, V gene, clone size, CDR3 DNA, CDR3 protein. A D gene is named only where the DNA matches it firmly. For some rows the clone size is stated as once, few or many, or as a class when expanded; others skip it.

J gene: TRBJ2-3; D gene: TRBD2; V gene: TRBV7-9; clone size: few; CDR3 DNA: TGTGCCAGCAGCCGAGCGGGGACAGATACGCAGTATTTT; CDR3 protein: CASSRAGTDTQYF
J gene: TRBJ2-1; D gene: NA; V gene: TRBV10-3; clone size: few; CDR3 DNA: TGTGCCACCTCGGTGGAAGGGGATGAGCAGTTCTTC; CDR3 protein: CATSVEGDEQFF
J gene: TRBJ2-5; D gene: NA; V gene: TRBV5-1; clone size: NA; CDR3 DNA: TGCGCCAGCAGCTTAAACGCCGCGGGAGAGACCCAGTACTTC; CDR3 protein: CASSLNAAGETQYF
J gene: TRBJ2-3; D gene: NA; V gene: TRBV9; clone size: NA; CDR3 DNA: TGTGCCAGCAGCTCTGACCCAGGCATCACAGATACGCAGTATTTT; CDR3 protein: CASSSDPGITDTQYF
J gene: TRBJ2-5; D gene: TRBD2; V gene: TRBV5-4; clone size: many; CDR3 DNA: TGTGCCAGCAGCGTTGTCCTAGCGGGACAAGAGACCCAGTACTTC; CDR3 protein: CASSVVLAGQETQYF
J gene: TRBJ2-7; D gene: TRBD2; V gene: TRBV10-3; clone size: many; CDR3 DNA: TGTGCCATCAGCCTCGGACTAGCGGGGGGATACGAGCAGTACTTC; CDR3 protein: CAISLGLAGGYEQYF
J gene: TRBJ1-5; D gene: NA; V gene: TRBV7-9; clone size: many; CDR3 DNA: TGTGCCAGCAGCTTGGGTCGGGGCGGCAATCAGCCCCAGCATTTT; CDR3 protein: CASSLGRGGNQPQHF
J gene: TRBJ1-6; D gene: TRBD1; V gene: TRBV19; clone size: NA; CDR3 DNA: TGTCCCAGTAATGGCAGGGGACAGGGCGATTCACCCCTCCACTTT; CDR3 protein: CPSNGRGQGDSPLHF
J gene: TRBJ1-5; D gene: NA; V gene: TRBV7-8; clone size: many; CDR3 DNA: TGTGCCAGCAGCCCATACGCGGTAAATAGCAATCAGCCCCAGCATTTT; CDR3 protein: CASSPYAVNSNQPQHF
J gene: TRBJ2-3; D gene: NA; V gene: TRBV7-3; clone size: many; CDR3 DNA: TGTGCCAGCAGCTTAGGCGCGGCCCACACAGATACGCAGTATTTT; CDR3 protein: CASSLGAAHTDTQYF
J gene: TRBJ1-2; D gene: NA; V gene: TRBV7-9; clone size: many; CDR3 DNA: TGTGCCAGCAGCCAAAACCTCAGGGGTATCTATGGCTACACCTTC; CDR3 protein: CASSQNLRGIYGYTF
J gene: TRBJ2-5; D gene: TRBD2; V gene: TRBV4-3; clone size: few; CDR3 DNA: TGCGCCAGCAGCCAACAGACTAGCGGGGGGGCTATTGAGACCCAGTACTTC; CDR3 protein: CASSQQTSGGAIETQYF
J gene: TRBJ2-2; D gene: TRBD1; V gene: TRBV20-1; clone size: many; CDR3 DNA: TGCAGTGCCACAGGGGGCAACACCGGGGAGCTGTTTTTT; CDR3 protein: CSATGGNTGELFF
J gene: TRBJ2-5; D gene: NA; V gene: TRBV9; clone size: NA; CDR3 DNA: TGTGCCAGCAGCGCGCAAGGGGGAGGGGAGACCCAGTACTTC; CDR3 protein: CASSAQGGGETQYF
J gene: TRBJ1-1; D gene: NA; V gene: TRBV12-3/TRBV12-4; clone size: many; CDR3 DNA: TGTGCCAGCAGTTTGGTCCGGCACACTGAAGCTTTCTTT; CDR3 protein: CASSLVRHTEAFF
J gene: TRBJ1-2; D gene: TRBD1; V gene: TRBV7-2; clone size: few; CDR3 DNA: TGTGCCAGCAGCTTAGGGGGAACAGGGGGCGCAATCTATGGCTACACCTTC; CDR3 protein: CASSLGGTGGAIYGYTF
J gene: TRBJ2-5; D gene: NA; V gene: TRBV4-3; clone size: NA; CDR3 DNA: TGCGCCAGCAGCCAGGGGACAACCCAAGAGACCCAGTACTTC; CDR3 protein: CASSQGTTQETQYF
J gene: TRBJ1-2; D gene: NA; V gene: TRBV29-1; clone size: few; CDR3 DNA: TGCAGCGTCCGGACTGAGACGAACTATGGCTACACCTTC; CDR3 protein: CSVRTETNYGYTF
J gene: TRBJ2-6; D gene: NA; V gene: TRBV5-1; clone size: many; CDR3 DNA: TGCGCCAGCAGCTTGACCGGGAGCTCTGGGGCCAACGTCCTGACTTTC; CDR3 protein: CASSLTGSSGANVLTF
J gene: TRBJ2-2; D gene: TRBD1; V gene: TRBV4-1; clone size: NA; CDR3 DNA: TGCGCCAGCAGCCCGGGACAGGGGTCCACCGGGGAGCTGTTTTTT; CDR3 protein: CASSPGQGSTGELFF
J gene: TRBJ1-1; D gene: NA; V gene: TRBV5-4; clone size: many; CDR3 DNA: TGTGCCAGCAACTTTTTTCCGGGAGAGACGAACACTGAAGCTTTCTTT; CDR3 protein: CASNFFPGETNTEAFF
J gene: TRBJ2-7; D gene: NA; V gene: TRBV5-1; clone size: many; CDR3 DNA: TGCGCCAGCAGCCGACCTACGGACAGCCCTGAGCAGTACTTC; CDR3 protein: CASSRPTDSPEQYF
J gene: TRBJ2-3; D gene: TRBD2; V gene: TRBV3-1; clone size: many; CDR3 DNA: TGTGCCAGCAGCCAAGGGACTAGCGGGGGCCACGGCACGCAGTATTTT; CDR3 protein: CASSQGTSGGHGTQYF
J gene: TRBJ1-4; D gene: NA; V gene: TRBV5-6; clone size: many; CDR3 DNA: TGTGCCAGCAGCTTCTTATCCAGGGACGGTGAAAAACTGTTTTTT; CDR3 protein: CASSFLSRDGEKLFF
J gene: TRBJ2-3; D gene: NA; V gene: TRBV6-6; clone size: few; CDR3 DNA: TGTGCCAGCAGTCCCCCCCCCCAGGGCATAAATTTT; CDR3 protein: CASSPPPQGINF
J gene: TRBJ2-1; D gene: NA; V gene: TRBV29-1; clone size: many; CDR3 DNA: TGCAGCGTTGTATTTGGGACCCGCACCTACAATGAGCAGTTCTTC; CDR3 protein: CSVVFGTRTYNEQFF
J gene: TRBJ1-2; D gene: NA; V gene: TRBV10-3; clone size: many; CDR3 DNA: TGTGCCATCAGTGAGTCATTGTGGCAGGGCGGTGGCTACACCTTC; CDR3 protein: CAISESLWQGGGYTF
J gene: TRBJ2-5; D gene: TRBD2; V gene: TRBV5-1; clone size: NA; CDR3 DNA: TGCGCCAGCAGCTTGGATGGCGGGGGTAGGAAGACCCAGTACTTC; CDR3 protein: CASSLDGGGRKTQYF
J gene: TRBJ1-2; D gene: NA; V gene: TRBV20-1; clone size: many; CDR3 DNA: TGCAGTGCCCCGCCCTCGGCCGGACGTGGCTACACCTTC; CDR3 protein: CSAPPSAGRGYTF
J gene: TRBJ1-1; D gene: NA; V gene: TRBV7-8; clone size: many; CDR3 DNA: TGTGCCAGCAGCGGGCGGCGGGGGGAAAACTCTGAAGCTTTCTTT; CDR3 protein: CASSGRRGENSEAFF
J gene: TRBJ2-1; D gene: NA; V gene: TRBV5-4; clone size: NA; CDR3 DNA: TGTGCCAGCAGCTCATCACAGGGTAACAATGAGCAGTTCTTC; CDR3 protein: CASSSSQGNNEQFF
J gene: TRBJ1-1; D gene: NA; V gene: TRBV6-5; clone size: many; CDR3 DNA: TGTGCCAGCAGTTACTCGGCGGGGGCTTATGAAGCTTTCTTT; CDR3 protein: CASSYSAGAYEAFF
J gene: TRBJ2-3; D gene: NA; V gene: TRBV4-1; clone size: NA; CDR3 DNA: TGCGCCAGCAGCCAAGGGCTAGCTTTCTCGACATCTAGCACAGATACGCAGTATTTT; CDR3 protein: CASSQGLAFSTSSTDTQYF
J gene: TRBJ2-2; D gene: TRBD1; V gene: TRBV5-6; clone size: few; CDR3 DNA: TGTGCCAGCAGATCCGGACAGGTCGCGAACACCGGGGAGCTGTTTTTT; CDR3 protein: CASRSGQVANTGELFF
J gene: TRBJ2-5; D gene: TRBD1; V gene: TRBV12-3/TRBV12-4; clone size: NA; CDR3 DNA: TGTGCCAGCAGTCCAATGACAGGGCGGGAGACCCAGTACTTC; CDR3 protein: CASSPMTGRETQYF
J gene: TRBJ1-4; D gene: NA; V gene: TRBV4-2; clone size: many; CDR3 DNA: TGTGCCAGCAGCCAGGCCCCCCCGGATGAAAAACTGTTTTTT; CDR3 protein: CASSQAPPDEKLFF
J gene: TRBJ1-2; D gene: NA; V gene: TRBV12-3/TRBV12-4; clone size: many; CDR3 DNA: TGTGCCAGCAGTTTAGAGGTCAGATCCTATGGCTACACCTTC; CDR3 protein: CASSLEVRSYGYTF
J gene: TRBJ2-7; D gene: TRBD1; V gene: TRBV15; clone size: many; CDR3 DNA: TGTGCCACCAGCAGATGGGGACAGGGGACCTACGAGCAGTACTTC; CDR3 protein: CATSRWGQGTYEQYF
J gene: TRBJ2-7; D gene: NA; V gene: TRBV5-1; clone size: NA; CDR3 DNA: TGCGCCAGCAGCCCCACCGGGTCCTACGAGCAGTACTTC; CDR3 protein: CASSPTGSYEQYF
J gene: TRBJ1-1; D gene: NA; V gene: TRBV19; clone size: few; CDR3 DNA: TGTGCCAGTAGAAATGGGCCGGGGCCCCGGCCTGAAGCTTTCTTT; CDR3 protein: CASRNGPGPRPEAFF
J gene: TRBJ2-5; D gene: TRBD1; V gene: TRBV12-5; clone size: many; CDR3 DNA: TGTGCTAGTGGTTTGGCTACAGGGGGAGAAGAGACCCAGTACTTC; CDR3 protein: CASGLATGGEETQYF
J gene: TRBJ1-5; D gene: NA; V gene: TRBV7-2; clone size: few; CDR3 DNA: TGTGCCAGCAGCTTAGGGCCTCGGAACTGGACAAATCAGCCCCAGCATTTT; CDR3 protein: CASSLGPRNWTNQPQHF
J gene: TRBJ1-2; D gene: TRBD1; V gene: TRBV9; clone size: few; CDR3 DNA: TGTGCCAGCAGCCCATGGACAGGCTATGGCTACACCTTC; CDR3 protein: CASSPWTGYGYTF
J gene: TRBJ1-5; D gene: NA; V gene: TRBV6-5; clone size: NA; CDR3 DNA: TGTGCCAGCAGTTCGACAGGCCCTCGCAAACAGCCCCAGCATTTT; CDR3 protein: CASSSTGPRKQPQHF
J gene: TRBJ1-1; D gene: TRBD1; V gene: TRBV5-6; clone size: NA; CDR3 DNA: TGTGCCAGCAGCTTGAGTCCCTCCAGGGGGTTGAGGGGCACTGAAGCTTTCTTT; CDR3 protein: CASSLSPSRGLRGTEAFF
J gene: TRBJ2-7; D gene: TRBD2; V gene: TRBV7-3; clone size: few; CDR3 DNA: TGTGCCAGCAGCTTATGGAGCGGGGGCTCCTACGAGCAGTACTTC; CDR3 protein: CASSLWSGGSYEQYF
J gene: TRBJ1-2; D gene: TRBD1; V gene: TRBV7-6; clone size: few; CDR3 DNA: TGTGCCAGCAGCTTAGCGCGGTCACGGGACAGCTCTAACTATGGCTACACCTTC; CDR3 protein: CASSLARSRDSSNYGYTF
J gene: TRBJ2-5; D gene: NA; V gene: TRBV5-1; clone size: NA; CDR3 DNA: TGCGCCAGCAGCTTGTGGTCAGGAAAGCAAGAGACCCAGTACTTC; CDR3 protein: CASSLWSGKQETQYF
J gene: TRBJ2-2; D gene: NA; V gene: TRBV7-7; clone size: few; CDR3 DNA: TGTGCTAGCAGCCCCAGGGGAGCTGGGGGCACCGGGGAGCTGTTTTTT; CDR3 protein: CASSPRGAGGTGELFF
J gene: TRBJ1-1; D gene: TRBD1; V gene: TRBV20-1; clone size: few; CDR3 DNA: TGCAGTGCTAGAAAGGGGGCGGATGACACTGAAGCTTTCTTT; CDR3 protein: CSARKGADDTEAFF
J gene: TRBJ1-1; D gene: NA; V gene: TRBV5-1; clone size: many; CDR3 DNA: TGCGCCAGCAGCCCAATGGTACCTTCGGACGGGACGAACACTGAAGCTTTCTTT; CDR3 protein: CASSPMVPSDGTNTEAFF
J gene: TRBJ2-1; D gene: NA; V gene: TRBV7-3; clone size: NA; CDR3 DNA: TGTGCCAGCAGCTACGACCCGGAGACTGAGCAGTTCTTC; CDR3 protein: CASSYDPETEQFF
J gene: TRBJ2-1; D gene: NA; V gene: TRBV3-1; clone size: many; CDR3 DNA: TGTGCCAGCAGACAGGACTCCCACTCCTACAATGAGCAGTTCTTC; CDR3 protein: CASRQDSHSYNEQFF
J gene: TRBJ2-3; D gene: TRBD1; V gene: TRBV10-3; clone size: NA; CDR3 DNA: TGTGCCATCAGCAGGACAGGGGATGATACGCAGTATTTT; CDR3 protein: CAISRTGDDTQYF
J gene: TRBJ1-5; D gene: TRBD1; V gene: TRBV27; clone size: few; CDR3 DNA: TGTGCCAGCAGCAGACAGGGTGGGGTTGGGCCCCAGCATTTT; CDR3 protein: CASSRQGGVGPQHF
J gene: TRBJ2-3; D gene: NA; V gene: TRBV4-1; clone size: many; CDR3 DNA: TGCGCCAGCAGCCAGTTAGGGGGGAGATCAGATACGCAGTATTTT; CDR3 protein: CASSQLGGRSDTQYF
J gene: TRBJ2-2; D gene: NA; V gene: TRBV18; clone size: NA; CDR3 DNA: TGTGCCAGCTCACCCAACGGGGAGCTGTTTTTT; CDR3 protein: CASSPNGELFF
J gene: TRBJ1-1; D gene: NA; V gene: TRBV29-1; clone size: many; CDR3 DNA: TGCAGCGTTGAAGAGGGAAGCACTGAAGCTTTCTTT; CDR3 protein: CSVEEGSTEAFF
J gene: TRBJ2-6; D gene: TRBD1; V gene: TRBV5-4; clone size: few; CDR3 DNA: TGTGCCAGCAGCTCCACCACAGGGGGCGCTTTTGGGGCCAACGTCCTGACTTTC; CDR3 protein: CASSSTTGGAFGANVLTF